This T cell receptor beta chain was recovered during a study of shared clonotypes between healthy human individuals. V gave up 4 bases and J gave up 5 bases, with 12 bases separating them. The CDR3 loop spans 14 amino acids. CDR1 is LNHDA and CDR2 is SQIVND in the germline V gene (reference sequence). CD8 cells classed as naive were CD45RO-negative and positively selected for CCR7, excluding terminally differentiated effector memory CD45RA+ cells. Sequencing used immunoSEQ multiplex PCR; TCRdb keeps in-frame clones, though not all of them. The sample contains millions of clones, approximately 94% of which appear only once.

The chain links TRBV19 to TRBJ1-5; unclear D gene. This TCR was sampled from a man aged 18 to 29 in good health. Some clones in this sample may be carry-over from other donors' samples. The sample comprised naive CD8+ T cells from PBMCs. CDR3 bases: TGTGCCAGTAGTACCAGGACCCTCGATCAGCCCCAGCATTTT. As protein: CASSTRTLDQPQHF.